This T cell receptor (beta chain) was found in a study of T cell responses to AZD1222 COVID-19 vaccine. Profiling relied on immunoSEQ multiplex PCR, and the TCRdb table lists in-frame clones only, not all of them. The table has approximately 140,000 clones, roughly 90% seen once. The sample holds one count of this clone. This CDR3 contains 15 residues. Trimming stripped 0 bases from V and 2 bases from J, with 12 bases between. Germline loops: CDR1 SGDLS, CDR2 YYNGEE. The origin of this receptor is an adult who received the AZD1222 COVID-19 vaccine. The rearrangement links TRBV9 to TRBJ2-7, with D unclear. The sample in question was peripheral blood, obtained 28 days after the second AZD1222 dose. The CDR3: CASSVGLGMTYEQYF. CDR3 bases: TGTGCCAGCAGCGTAGGTCTGGGTATGACCTACGAGCAGTACTTC.